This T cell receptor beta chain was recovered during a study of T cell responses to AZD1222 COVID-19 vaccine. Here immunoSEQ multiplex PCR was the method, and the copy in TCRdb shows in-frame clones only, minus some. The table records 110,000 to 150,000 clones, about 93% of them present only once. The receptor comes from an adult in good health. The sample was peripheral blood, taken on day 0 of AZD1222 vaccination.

CDR3 sequence: CANAAGTKETQYF. The DNA of the CDR3 is TGTGCCAACGCGGCCGGGACTAAAGAGACCCAGTACTTC. The chain has TRBV5-4 and TRBJ2-5; 7 positions match TRBD2. The V segment lost 9 bases and the J segment 3 bases; nucleotides outside the gene matches: 8. CDR3 length: 13 amino acids. CDR1 is SGHNT, CDR2 YYREEE, per germline (reference sequence).